A selection of T cell receptor beta chains follows, all from one sample in a study of type 1 regulatory T cells. MiXCR, applied by TCRdb to the reads, yields one record per CDR3 protein. The sample lists about 62,000 distinct CDR3 sequences, over 50% seen once, with 1.5% to 2% in the top ten. These receptors are not linked to any known antigen. Sequenced: cultured non-Tr1 T cells, either the whole culture or a sorted T cell fraction (not recorded which). The receptors were sampled from a human donor in good health. Both conserved end residues are part of each CDR3. The D gene is left open where the match is weak. Some rows have no size entry. The others give once, few or many, or a class for an expanded clone.

>-|TRBJ1-1|14|TRBV12-3/TRBV12-4|-
CASTSQGVSTEAFF
TGTGCCAGCACCTCCCAGGGAGTGAGCACTGAAGCTTTCTTT
>-|TRBJ1-1|15|TRBV5-1|-
CASSLMVADNTEAFF
TGCGCCAGCAGCTTGATGGTAGCAGATAACACTGAAGCTTTCTTT
>TRBD1|TRBJ2-3|15|TRBV24-1|-
CATGGKDRGTDTQYF
TGTGCCACGGGGGGAAAGGACAGGGGCACAGATACGCAGTATTTT
>TRBD1|TRBJ2-7|15|TRBV19|-
CASSRGQGTSYEQYF
TGTGCCAGTAGTAGGGGACAGGGAACGTCCTACGAGCAGTACTTC
>-|TRBJ2-5|12|TRBV3-1|-
CASSREIETQYF
TGTGCCAGCAGCCGGGAAATAGAGACCCAGTACTTC
>TRBD2|TRBJ2-3|17|TRBV6-6|-
CASSWSSTSSNTDTQYF
TGTGCCAGCAGTTGGTCATCGACTAGCTCTAACACAGATACGCAGTATTTT
>-|TRBJ2-2|16|TRBV14|few
CASSQEVSPRTGELFF
TGTGCCAGCAGCCAAGAAGTTAGCCCGAGGACCGGGGAGCTGTTTTTT
>-|TRBJ2-3|14|TRBV24-1|-
CATSGSVSTDTQYF
TGTGCCACGAGTGGGTCGGTGAGCACAGATACGCAGTATTTT
>-|TRBJ1-3|15|TRBV12-3/TRBV12-4|-
CASSFSGSSGNTIYF
TGTGCCAGCAGTTTCAGCGGAAGCTCTGGAAACACCATATATTTT
>TRBD1|TRBJ1-6|18|TRBV4-1|-
CASSQEGDSGTLNSPLHF
TGCGCCAGCAGCCAAGAGGGGGACAGTGGGACCCTGAATTCACCCCTCCACTTT
>-|TRBJ2-7|18|TRBV23-1|-
CASSLTVSGYFFSYEQYF
TGCGCCAGCAGCCTCACAGTCAGTGGCTACTTCTTCTCCTACGAGCAGTACTTC
>-|TRBJ2-2|14|TRBV27|-
CASSTQQASGELFF
TGTGCCAGCAGCACACAACAAGCGTCCGGGGAGCTGTTTTTT
>-|TRBJ2-3|16|TRBV7-9|-
CASSRPPGINTDTQYF
TGTGCCAGCAGCCGTCCGCCGGGAATTAACACAGATACGCAGTATTTT
>TRBD2|TRBJ2-5|16|TRBV20-1|few
CSARDTLAGGSETQYF
TGCAGTGCTAGAGATACCCTAGCGGGAGGTTCAGAGACCCAGTACTTC
>-|TRBJ1-5|15|TRBV7-2|-
CASSYSGAGEQPQHF
TGTGCCAGCAGCTATTCGGGGGCAGGGGAGCAGCCCCAGCATTTT
>TRBD2|TRBJ2-5|14|TRBV5-1|-
CASSPGLVQETQYF
TGCGCCAGCAGCCCCGGACTAGTCCAAGAGACCCAGTACTTC
>-|TRBJ1-1|11|TRBV6-5|-
CASSSAAVAFF
TGTGCCAGCAGTTCGGCGGCGGTCGCTTTCTTT
>-|TRBJ2-4|16|TRBV29-1|-
CSVGQDDVLAKNIQYF
TGCAGCGTTGGACAGGACGATGTCCTAGCCAAAAACATTCAGTACTTC
>-|TRBJ2-4|13|TRBV29-1|few
CSTLAGTKNIQYF
TGCAGCACTTTGGCAGGGACCAAAAACATTCAGTACTTC
>TRBD2|TRBJ2-3|12|TRBV28|-
CASSFLADPQYF
TGTGCCAGCAGTTTTCTAGCGGACCCGCAGTATTTT
>-|TRBJ2-6|16|TRBV7-2|few
CASSLDSSSGANVLTF
TGTGCCAGCAGCTTAGACAGCTCATCTGGGGCCAACGTCCTGACTTTC
>TRBD2|TRBJ2-7|13|TRBV3-1|few
CASSLGTSGDQYF
TGTGCCAGCAGCCTCGGGACTAGCGGGGACCAGTACTTC
>-|TRBJ1-2|13|TRBV7-3|medium-sized
CASSLRPAAGYTF
TGTGCCAGCAGCTTACGACCTGCAGCGGGCTACACCTTC
>-|TRBJ1-1|14|TRBV30|-
CAWRSSGPGTEAFF
TGTGCCTGGAGATCATCCGGCCCGGGCACTGAAGCTTTCTTT
>TRBD1|TRBJ1-6|14|TRBV12-3/TRBV12-4|few
CASIRTGSNSPLHF
TGTGCCAGCATCCGGACAGGATCGAATTCACCCCTCCACTTT
>TRBD2|TRBJ2-7|13|TRBV19|few
CASSPLTSGEQYF
TGTGCCAGTTCTCCACTCACTAGCGGCGAGCAGTACTTC
>-|TRBJ1-2|13|TRBV4-1|-
CASSQAGREGYTF
TGCGCCAGCAGCCAAGCTGGGAGGGAAGGCTACACCTTC
>-|TRBJ1-6|15|TRBV5-1|-
CASSLEGQQNSPLHF
TGCGCCAGCAGCTTGGAAGGTCAGCAAAATTCACCCCTCCACTTT
>-|TRBJ1-5|16|TRBV7-2|-
CASSLGPRGSNQPQHF
TGTGCCAGCAGCTTAGGCCCCAGGGGAAGCAATCAGCCCCAGCATTTT
>-|TRBJ2-7|16|TRBV7-6|-
CASSLSKRQSSYEQYF
TGTGCCAGCAGCTTATCTAAGCGGCAGAGCTCCTACGAGCAGTACTTC
>-|TRBJ1-2|11|TRBV4-1|-
CASSQGFGYTF
TGCGCCAGCAGCCAAGGGTTTGGCTACACCTTC
>TRBD1|TRBJ1-1|13|TRBV30|-
CAWSQTGLTEAFF
TGTGCCTGGAGCCAGACAGGGCTTACTGAAGCTTTCTTT
>-|TRBJ2-5|14|TRBV11-2|-
CASSLEGLQETQYF
TGTGCCAGCAGCTTAGAAGGTCTGCAAGAGACCCAGTACTTC
>-|TRBJ2-2|12|TRBV28|-
CASWALAGELFF
TGTGCCAGTTGGGCTTTAGCCGGGGAGCTGTTTTTT
>-|TRBJ2-3|11|TRBV29-1|-
CSVERTDTQYF
TGCAGCGTTGAACGCACAGATACGCAGTATTTT
>-|TRBJ2-1|16|TRBV20-1|-
CSARGARGSSYNEQFF
TGCAGTGCTAGGGGGGCTCGGGGGAGCTCCTACAATGAGCAGTTCTTC
>-|TRBJ2-7|15|TRBV7-2|-
CASSDPNSGSYEQYF
TGTGCCAGCAGCGACCCTAATAGCGGTTCCTACGAGCAGTACTTC
>TRBD2|TRBJ2-1|14|TRBV20-1|-
CSARWVAGHGEQFF
TGCAGTGCTAGATGGGTAGCGGGTCATGGGGAGCAGTTCTTC
>-|TRBJ1-2|13|TRBV20-1|-
CSARDSSSPGYTF
TGCAGTGCTAGAGATTCTTCCTCCCCCGGCTACACCTTC
>-|TRBJ2-3|12|TRBV3-1|-
CASRRDSDTQYF
TGTGCCAGCAGACGCGATTCAGATACGCAGTATTTT
>TRBD2|TRBJ2-3|16|TRBV27|-
CASSFYSGGRTDTQYF
TGTGCCAGCAGTTTCTACTCGGGAGGGCGCACAGATACGCAGTATTTT
>-|TRBJ2-1|12|TRBV7-2|-
CASSLGQGGQFF
TGTGCCAGCAGCTTAGGCCAGGGGGGGCAGTTCTTC
>TRBD1|TRBJ2-2|13|TRBV24-1|medium-sized
CATGDSNTGELFF
TGTGCCACCGGGGACAGTAACACCGGGGAGCTGTTTTTT
>-|TRBJ2-2|14|TRBV11-2|few
CASSLRANTGELFF
TGTGCCAGCAGCCTTAGAGCGAACACCGGGGAGCTGTTTTTT
>-|TRBJ1-4|13|TRBV7-2|-
CASSSGQNEKLFF
TGTGCCAGCAGCTCCGGCCAAAATGAAAAACTGTTTTTT
>-|TRBJ2-5|11|TRBV20-1|-
CSGRGVETQYF
TGCAGTGGACGAGGGGTCGAGACCCAGTACTTC
>-|TRBJ2-2|14|TRBV7-2|-
CASSLGAGSGELFF
TGTGCCAGCAGCTTAGGGGCAGGGAGCGGGGAGCTGTTTTTT
>-|TRBJ2-3|14|TRBV20-1|-
CSANPRASTDTQYF
TGCAGTGCTAATCCCCGGGCTTCCACAGATACGCAGTATTTT
>-|TRBJ1-1|12|TRBV19|-
CASSGANTEAFF
TGTGCCAGTAGTGGGGCGAACACTGAAGCTTTCTTT
>-|TRBJ2-7|13|TRBV29-1|-
CSSTLAGANEQYF
TGCAGCTCCACACTCGCGGGGGCTAACGAGCAGTACTTC
>-|TRBJ2-3|18|TRBV11-2|-
CASSHPRPFDRDTDTQYF
TGCGCCAGCAGCCACCCCCGCCCCTTCGACAGAGACACAGATACGCAGTATTTT
>TRBD1|TRBJ2-1|16|TRBV7-8|-
CASSHSPTGRYNEQFF
TGTGCCAGCAGCCACTCGCCGACAGGGCGCTACAATGAGCAGTTCTTC
>-|TRBJ1-1|11|TRBV30|-
CAGGGGSEAFF
TGTGCTGGGGGGGGCGGGTCTGAAGCTTTCTTT